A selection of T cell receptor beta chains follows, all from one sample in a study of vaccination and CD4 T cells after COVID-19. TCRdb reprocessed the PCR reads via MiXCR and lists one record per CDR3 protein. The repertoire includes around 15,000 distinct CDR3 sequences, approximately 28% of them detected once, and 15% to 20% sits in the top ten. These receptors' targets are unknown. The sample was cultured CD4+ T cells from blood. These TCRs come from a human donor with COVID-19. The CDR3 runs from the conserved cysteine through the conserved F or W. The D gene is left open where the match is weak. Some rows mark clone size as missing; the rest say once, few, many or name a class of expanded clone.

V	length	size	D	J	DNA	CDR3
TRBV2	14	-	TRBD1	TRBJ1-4	TGTGCCAGCAGTGACGAGACAGGGAATGAAAAACTGTTTTTT	CASSDETGNEKLFF
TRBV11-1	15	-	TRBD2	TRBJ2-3	TGTGCCAGCAGCCTAGCGGCAGCTAGCACAGATACGCAGTATTTT	CASSLAAASTDTQYF
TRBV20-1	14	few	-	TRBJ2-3	TGCAGTGCTAGAGAGCAGGGGAGCACAGATACGCAGTATTTT	CSAREQGSTDTQYF
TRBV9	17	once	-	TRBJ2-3	TGTGCCAACAGCGTGGACAGGACGCGGGGCAACACAGATACGCAGTATTTT	CANSVDRTRGNTDTQYF
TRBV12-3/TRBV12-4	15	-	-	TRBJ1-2	TGTGCCAGCAGGCCCCCGGGCTACAATAACTATGGCTACACCTTC	CASRPPGYNNYGYTF
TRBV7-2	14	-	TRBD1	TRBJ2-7	TGTGCCAGCAGCTTAGCGGGACAGGCCTACGAGCAGTACTTC	CASSLAGQAYEQYF
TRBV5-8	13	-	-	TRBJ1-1	TGTGCCAGCAGCCCCACCCGGGGGGCTGGGACTTTCTTT	CASSPTRGAGTFF
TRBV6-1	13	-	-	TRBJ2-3	TGTGCCAGCAGGAGCAGAAGCACAGATACGCAGTATTTT	CASRSRSTDTQYF
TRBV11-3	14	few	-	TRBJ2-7	TGTGCCAGCAGCTTAGCTGGAGCTTACTACGAGCAGTACTTC	CASSLAGAYYEQYF
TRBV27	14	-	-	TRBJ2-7	TGTGCCAGCAGTTTATTAGGCCCCTCCTACGAGCAGTACTTC	CASSLLGPSYEQYF
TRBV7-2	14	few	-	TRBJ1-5	TGTGCCAGCAGCTTAGCGGTGGGACGGCAGCCCCAGCATTTT	CASSLAVGRQPQHF
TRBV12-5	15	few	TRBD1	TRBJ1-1	TGTGCTAGTGGTTTGACACGGACAGGGGGCACTGAAGCTTTCTTT	CASGLTRTGGTEAFF
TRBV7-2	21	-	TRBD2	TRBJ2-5	TGTGCCAGCAGCTTGGGGCGGTTAGTAGCGGGGGGCCGAAAGAATCAAGAGACCCAGTACTTC	CASSLGRLVAGGRKNQETQYF
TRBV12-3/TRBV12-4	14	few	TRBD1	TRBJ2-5	TGTGCCAGCAGTTTGGGCAGGGGGCAAGAGACCCAGTACTTC	CASSLGRGQETQYF
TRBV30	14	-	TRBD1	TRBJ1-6	TGTGCCTGGAGTGTAAAGGGACAGAATTCACCCCTCCACTTT	CAWSVKGQNSPLHF
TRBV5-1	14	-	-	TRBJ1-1	TGCGCCAGCAGCCGAGACCCCCCTAACACTGAAGCTTTCTTT	CASSRDPPNTEAFF
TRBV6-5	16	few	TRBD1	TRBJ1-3	TGTGCCAGCAGTTCCCTCGGACAGGGGGCTGGAAACACCATATATTTT	CASSSLGQGAGNTIYF
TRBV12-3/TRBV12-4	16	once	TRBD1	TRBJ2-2	TGTGCCAGCAGTCCAACAGGGGCCCTGTACACCGGGGAGCTGTTTTTT	CASSPTGALYTGELFF
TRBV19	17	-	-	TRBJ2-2	TGTGCCAGTAGTATATCTGGATGGGGGCATGTCACCGGGGAGCTGTTTTTT	CASSISGWGHVTGELFF
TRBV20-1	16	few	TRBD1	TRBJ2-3	TGCAGTGCTAGACCTCCCGGGACAGGGGCCTCAGATACGCAGTATTTT	CSARPPGTGASDTQYF
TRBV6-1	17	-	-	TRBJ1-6	TGTGCCAGCAGATTAAATACGAATTGGGTTTATAATTCACCCCTCCACTTT	CASRLNTNWVYNSPLHF
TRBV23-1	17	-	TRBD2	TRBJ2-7	TGCGCCAGCAGTCACGGGACTAGCGGTGTGGTTTCCTACGAGCAGTACTTC	CASSHGTSGVVSYEQYF
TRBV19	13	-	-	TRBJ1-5	TGTGCCAGTGCCGACAATAGCAATCAGCCCCAGCATTTT	CASADNSNQPQHF
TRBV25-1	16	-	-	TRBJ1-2	TGTGCCAGCAGCCCCCCTCCCTCATCGGGTAACTATGGCTACACCTTC	CASSPPPSSGNYGYTF
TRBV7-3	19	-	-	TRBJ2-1	TGTGCCAGCAGCTTAACCCGGGTGGGCAGGCCCGGACCCCACAATGAGCAGTTCTTC	CASSLTRVGRPGPHNEQFF
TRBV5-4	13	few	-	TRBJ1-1	TGTGCCAGCAGCCCGATGGGGACCACTGAAGCTTTCTTT	CASSPMGTTEAFF
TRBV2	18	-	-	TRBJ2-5	TGTGCCAGCAGAGGCCGGAGGGGGGGGGGCGGACCACAAGAGACCCAGTACTTC	CASRGRRGGGGPQETQYF
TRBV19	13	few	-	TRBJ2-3	TGTGCCAGTACCTCGGGACACACAGATACGCAGTATTTT	CASTSGHTDTQYF
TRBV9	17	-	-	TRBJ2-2	TGTGCCAGCAGCGTCACCGGGACACGGGGGTACACCGGGGAGCTGTTTTTT	CASSVTGTRGYTGELFF
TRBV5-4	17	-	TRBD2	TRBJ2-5	TGTGCCAGCAGCTTGATTGGTCGGGGGGGCGGGGAAGAGACCCAGTACTTC	CASSLIGRGGGEETQYF
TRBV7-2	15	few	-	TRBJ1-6	TGTGCCAGCAGCTTAGAAGGCTCCTATAATTCACCCCTCCACTTT	CASSLEGSYNSPLHF
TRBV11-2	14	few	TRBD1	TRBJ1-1	TGTGCCAGCAGCTCACGCCAGGGGGACACTGAAGCTTTCTTT	CASSSRQGDTEAFF
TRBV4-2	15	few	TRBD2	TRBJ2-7	TGTGCCAGCAGCCAACCCGTAGCGGGGCCGGGCGAGCAGTACTTC	CASSQPVAGPGEQYF
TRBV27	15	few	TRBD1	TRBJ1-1	TGTGCCAGCAGTTGGGACAGGCGACGGAACACTGAAGCTTTCTTT	CASSWDRRRNTEAFF
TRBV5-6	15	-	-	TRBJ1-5	TGTGCCAGCAGCTCATACGGGTCCCTCAATCAGCCCCAGCATTTT	CASSSYGSLNQPQHF
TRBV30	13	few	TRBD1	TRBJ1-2	TGTGCCTGGAGTTACAGGGGTCTCGGTGGCTACACCTTC	CAWSYRGLGGYTF
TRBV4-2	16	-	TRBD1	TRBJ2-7	TGTGCCAGCAGCCAAGATGCCAGGACAGGGGGGTACGAGCAGTACTTC	CASSQDARTGGYEQYF
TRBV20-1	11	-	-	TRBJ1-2	TGCAGTGCTAGGACGGTCAATGGGTACACCTTC	CSARTVNGYTF
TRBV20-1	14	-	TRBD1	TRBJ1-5	TGCAGTGCTAGAGAGGGACAGGGGAGTCAGCCCCAGCATTTT	CSAREGQGSQPQHF
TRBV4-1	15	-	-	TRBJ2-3	TGCGCCAGCAGCCAAGCTGCAGGTCGGGCAGATACGCAGTATTTT	CASSQAAGRADTQYF
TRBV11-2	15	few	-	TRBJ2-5	TGTGCCAGCAGCTTTAATAAGGGGCTAAAAGAGACCCAGTACTTC	CASSFNKGLKETQYF
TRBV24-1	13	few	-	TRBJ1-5	TGTGCCACCAGTGACGAAAGAGGTCAGCCCCAGCATTTT	CATSDERGQPQHF
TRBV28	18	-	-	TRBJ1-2	TGTGCCAGCAGTACCAACCTGGGCAGGGTTTTGGATCGCTATGGCTACACCTTC	CASSTNLGRVLDRYGYTF
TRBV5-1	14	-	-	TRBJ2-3	TGCGCCAGCAGCTTGAGGGGGGGAGGAGATACGCAGTATTTT	CASSLRGGGDTQYF
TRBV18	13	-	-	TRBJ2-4	TGTGCCAGCTCACCAAGTGGGGCGGACATTCAGTACTTC	CASSPSGADIQYF